The 9 T cell receptor beta chains presented below share a single source sample, sequenced in a study of blood T cells in healthy people across ages. PCR was performed a second time for about 7 to 12 cycles using a sample-barcoded 5' primer and a J-beta primer mix. MiXCR was run by TCRdb on the 5' RACE reads, yielding one entry per CDR3 protein. The data contain hundreds of thousands of distinct CDR3 sequences, around 49% of them singletons. Specimen: blood. The receptors here all came from a woman aged 60-75 years in good health.

There are many counts of this clonotype. This chain joins TRBV5-1 and TRBJ1-5; D unresolved. V was clipped by 4 bases and J by 4 bases, with 6 bases between them. The germline gives CDR1 SGHRS, CDR2 YFSETQ. The CDR3 is 12 amino acids. This CDR3 reads CASSLPNQPQHF. The DNA for the CDR3 is TGCGCCAGCAGCCTACCTAATCAGCCCCAGCATTTT.

The chain carries TRBV7-3 and TRBJ2-5; TRBD2 is a possible D gene (6 bases). The J call may be wrong; the DNA end is better matched by TRBJ2-7. CDR3 size: 14 residues. CDR1 SGHTA and CDR2 FQGTGA come from the germline V gene. CDR3 in DNA: TGTGCCAGCAGCTTAGATGCGGGGAACTACGAGCAGTACTTC. Its translation is CASSLDAGNYEQYF.

The CDR3 DNA sequence: TGTGCCAGCCGTTCGGGCCACAATGAGCAGTACTTC. It is translated as CASRSGHNEQYF. This chain joins TRBV2 and TRBJ2-4; D is uncertain. V lost 8 bases and J lost 13, with 18 bases in between. CDR1 and CDR2 from the germline V gene are SNHLY and FYNNEI. The CDR3 extends over 12 amino acids.

This clonotype appeared a few times. V and J are TRBV12-3 or TRBV12-4 and TRBJ2-5; possible D gene TRBD2, 7 bases. This CDR3 has 15 residues. V lost 6 bases and J 7 bases, leaving 21 bases between the germline ends. Here the CDR3 reads CASSSTSWGLGTQYF. CDR3 bases: TGTGCCAGCAGCTCGACTAGCTGGGGGCTTGGGACCCAGTACTTC.

This chain joins TRBV29-1 and TRBJ2-3, with TRBD1 matching 11 bases. Per germline, CDR1 SQVTM and CDR2 ANQGSEA. V lost 0 bases, J lost 4 bases, and 6 bases stayed unmatched. The CDR3 spans 16 residues. The CDR3 region has the DNA TGCAGCGTTGAAGATCCCGGACAGGGGGCAGCAGATACGCAGTATTTT. This encodes CSVEDPGQGAADTQYF.

The chain combines TRBV20-1 with TRBJ2-5; 16 bases line up with TRBD2. Trimming cost V 6 bases and J 11 bases; bases outside gene matches: 12. Per the germline V gene, CDR1 is DFQATT and CDR2 is SNEGSKA (reference sequence). The CDR3 totals 15 residues. CDR3 sequence: CSAGTSGRAWDEQYF. DNA for the CDR3: TGCAGTGCCGGGACTAGCGGGAGGGCTTGGGATGAGCAGTACTTC.

This chain uses TRBV20-1 with TRBJ1-2; 7 nucleotides align to TRBD1. CDR1 DFQATT and CDR2 SNEGSKA come from the germline V gene (reference sequence). CDR3 length: 15 residues. V lost 2 bases and J lost 8; bases outside the gene matches: 14. The CDR3 sequence is CSARRRQGLMEGYTF. The CDR3 nucleotides are TGCAGTGCTAGACGCAGACAGGGTCTGATGGAGGGCTACACCTTC.

This chain links TRBV5-1 with TRBJ2-5, with D perhaps TRBD1 (5 bases). Germline V gives CDR1 SGHRS, CDR2 YFSETQ. The CDR3 is 14 amino acids. V was clipped by 4 bases and J by 4 bases, with 14 bases between them. The CDR3 DNA follows: TGCGCCAGCAGCGACCTATTAGGGGTAGAGACCCAGTACTTC. It specifies CASSDLLGVETQYF.

The chain recombines TRBV10-3 with TRBJ2-7, with 7 bases matching TRBD1. The CDR3 length is 18 residues. With V trimmed by 5 bases and J by 2 bases, 18 bases remained unmatched. Germline V gene sequence: CDR1 ENHRY, CDR2 SYGVKD. The CDR3 DNA follows: TGTGCCATCAGTAACTTAAGGACAGGTATTGGGTTGCCCTACGAGCAGTACTTC. Translated: CAISNLRTGIGLPYEQYF.